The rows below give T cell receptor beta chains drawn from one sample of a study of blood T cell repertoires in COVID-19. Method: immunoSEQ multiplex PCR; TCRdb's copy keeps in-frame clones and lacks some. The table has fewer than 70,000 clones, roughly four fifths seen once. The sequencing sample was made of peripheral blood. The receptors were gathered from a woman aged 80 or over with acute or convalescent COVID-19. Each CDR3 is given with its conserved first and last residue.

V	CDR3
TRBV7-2	CASSQQSGQLNTEAFF
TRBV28	CASSFVFFGRGAGVGTEAFF
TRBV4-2	CASSQVYEGERGNYGYTF
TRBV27	CASSQSGGGGYTF
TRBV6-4	CASGGTSTKETQYF
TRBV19	CASNPRGSLYNEQFF
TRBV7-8	CASSRASGGSNYGYTF
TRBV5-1	CASSPRLLRGRIDTGELFF
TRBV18	CASSPLPGGASDSPLHF
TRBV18	CASSPQGHGDTEAFF
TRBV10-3	CAISANQGITEAFF
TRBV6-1	CASSEPPGTGYAEQYF
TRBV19	CASSITQVYQPQHF
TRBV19	CASSIPPTGVDYGYTF
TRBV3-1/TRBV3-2	CASSQERSQTINYGYTF
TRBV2	CASSAGLAGIADTQYF
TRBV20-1	CSASYGTDYGYTF
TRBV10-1	CASSVGQGTEQYF
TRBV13	CASNNRRSYNEQFF
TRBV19	CASSGTTNEKLFF
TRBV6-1	CASSDLNGVGYGYTF
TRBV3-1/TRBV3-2	CASSQARSGELFF
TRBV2	CASTKPPGQGITGELFF
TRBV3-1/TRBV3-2	CASSRGAAGETQYF
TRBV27	CASRLQGASGNTIYF
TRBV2	CASSRSGESTDTQYF
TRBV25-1	CASSFRTAMNTEAFF
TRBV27	CASSLSRNTEAFF